The 28 T cell receptor beta chains listed next were all sequenced from one sample in a study of blood T cell repertoires in COVID-19. Clones were sequenced by immunoSEQ multiplex PCR, and TCRdb holds only the in-frame ones, with some missing. The table includes 300,000 to 450,000 clones, 81% detected once. Sequenced: peripheral blood. The source of these receptors is a human donor with acute or convalescent COVID-19. The donor label of this sample is uncertain.

The rearrangement links TRBV7-9 to TRBJ1-4; 7 bases agree with TRBD1. Germline assignment: CDR1 SEHNR and CDR2 FQNEAQ (reference sequence). The CDR3 is 13 amino acids. Trimming took 8 bases from V and 7 from J; bases not matched to a gene: 7. CDR3 sequence: CASGPAGGEKLFF. The DNA of the CDR3 is TGTGCCAGCGGCCCCGCAGGGGGTGAAAAACTGTTTTTT.

The chain combines TRBV9 with TRBJ1-1; D unresolved. Trimming pared 4 bases from V and 11 bases from J, leaving 21 bases between. Germline CDR1 is SGDLS and CDR2 is YYNGEE. The CDR3 loop spans 14 amino acids. The CDR3 nucleotides are TGTGCCAGCAGCCCCCTGCACAGCACCTATAAGGCTTTCTTT. It is translated as CASSPLHSTYKAFF.

This sequence joins TRBV27 and TRBJ1-2; weak D call: TRBD1 (6 bases). This CDR3 is built from 17 residues. V was pared by 2 bases and J by 0 bases, with 16 bases between. Per germline, CDR1 MNHEY and CDR2 SMNVEV (reference sequence). DNA of the CDR3: TGTGCCAGCAGTTTAAAAGGGGGGGGCAGTACTAACTATGGCTACACCTTC. This sequence encodes CASSLKGGGSTNYGYTF.

This clone came up a few times. The V and J genes are TRBV28 and TRBJ1-2, with D perhaps TRBD1 (5 bases). Germline assignment: CDR1 MDHEN and CDR2 SYDVKM. CDR3 length equals 13 residues. V was cut by 6 bases and J by 1 base, with 9 bases left in between. The CDR3 DNA reads TGTGCCAGCAGGCGACAGAATAACTATGGCTACACCTTC. It encodes CASRRQNNYGYTF.

The chain joins TRBV5-1 to TRBJ1-6; 7 bases map to TRBD1. Germline CDR1 and CDR2: SGHRS and YFSETQ. There are 13 residues in the CDR3. With 4 bases clipped from V and 10 bases from J, the junction kept 5 bases outside the gene matches. CDR3 loop: CASSEGQTSPLHF. The CDR3 DNA is TGCGCCAGCAGCGAGGGACAGACCTCACCCCTCCACTTT.

The chain recombines TRBV4-2 with TRBJ2-5, with D possibly matching TRBD2 (6 bases). CDR3 length equals 15 residues. Trimming pared 0 bases from V and 5 bases from J, leaving 13 bases between. Germline CDR1 reads LGHNA; CDR2 reads YNFKEQ. Here the CDR3 DNA reads TGTGCCAGCAGCCAAGATGGCGGGGCCAGGGAGACCCAGTACTTC. Amino acid sequence: CASSQDGGARETQYF.

The V call is TRBV6-5, the J call TRBJ1-1; weak D call: TRBD1 (5 bases). V was trimmed by 9 bases and J by 0 bases, leaving 14 bases between them. The CDR3 totals 14 residues. The germline V gene encodes CDR1 MNHEY and CDR2 SVGAGI. In DNA, the CDR3 is TGTGCCAGTCACTTACGGGGGGTGAACACTGAAGCTTTCTTT. Translation gives CASHLRGVNTEAFF.

The rearrangement joins TRBV6-6 to TRBJ2-2; TRBD1 matches 7 bases. The V segment lost 3 bases and the J segment 6 bases; nucleotides outside the gene matches: 4. The CDR3 runs 14 residues. Per germline, CDR1 MNHNY and CDR2 SVGAGI (reference sequence). The CDR3: CASSYRQGAGELFF. The CDR3 nucleotides are TGTGCCAGCAGTTATAGACAGGGAGCCGGGGAGCTGTTTTTT.

The sample holds one count of this clone. The chain is built from TRBV19 and TRBJ2-7; 8 bases are shared with TRBD1. Germline V lookup: CDR1 LNHDA, CDR2 SQIVND (reference sequence). Losses at the gene ends were 10 bases for V and 7 bases for J; bases not matched to a gene: 9. The CDR3 has 12 residues. The CDR3 region has the DNA TGTGCCACATCCGGGACAGGTCGGGAGCAGTACTTC. Protein sequence: CATSGTGREQYF.

In the case of this clone: Its ends do not fully match the called genes, so a read error is possible. J is TRBJ1-2 and V is TRBV6-6; D perhaps matches TRBD1 (6 bases). Germline V CDR1 and CDR2: MNHNY, SVGAGI (reference sequence). The CDR3 consists of 12 residues. In nucleotides, the CDR3 is TGTGCCAGCTATTACCCCACGGGACACTGGTCCTTC. Translated, it gives CASYYPTGHWSF.

This sequence joins TRBV4-2 and TRBJ2-3, with 15 bases fitting TRBD2. Germline V gives CDR1 LGHNA, CDR2 YNFKEQ. V shed 3 bases, J shed 5 bases, and the junction held 9 bases outside the gene matches. The CDR3 length is 18 residues. CDR3 protein: CASSHGLAGGYRGDTQYF. DNA of the CDR3: TGTGCCAGCAGCCACGGACTAGCGGGGGGGTACCGTGGAGATACGCAGTATTTT.

This clone appeared a single time. This chain joins TRBV30 and TRBJ1-1; the D gene is possibly TRBD1 (5 bases). Trimming left V 2 bases short and J 5 bases short, with 9 bases between. The CDR3 length is 12 residues. The germline V gene has CDR1 GTSNPN and CDR2 SVGIG (reference sequence). CDR3 in amino acids: CAWSLGRTEAFF. CDR3 DNA: TGTGCCTGGAGTCTGGGGCGAACTGAAGCTTTCTTT.

This clone was detected a few times. V gene TRBV4-1 combines with J gene TRBJ1-2, with D tentatively TRBD1 (5 bases). CDR1 and CDR2 from the germline V gene are MGHRA and YSYEKL. The CDR3 has 14 residues. Trimming took 6 bases from V and 1 from J, leaving 12 bases between them. The DNA of the CDR3 is TGCGCCAGCAGAAAGACAGTCCTTAACTATGGCTACACCTTC. Translation: CASRKTVLNYGYTF.

The CDR3 nucleotides read TGTGCCAGCAGTGAAGCAGCACTCTACGAGCAGTACTTC. Protein product: CASSEAALYEQYF. This rearrangement joins TRBV6-1 to TRBJ2-7; D is ambiguous. The CDR3 contains 13 residues. Deletions cut 0 bases from V and 3 bases from J, with 6 bases between. Germline assignment: CDR1 MNHNS and CDR2 SASEGT.

Many counts were recorded for this clone. The J gene is TRBJ1-1, the V gene TRBV7-9, with 7 bases aligning to TRBD1. Germline loops: CDR1 SEHNR, CDR2 FQNEAQ (reference sequence). The CDR3 spans 15 residues. V dropped 5 bases and J dropped 0; count of bases not matched to a gene: 6. DNA of the CDR3: TGTGCCAGCAGCAGCTCGACAGGGATGAACACTGAAGCTTTCTTT. Its protein is CASSSSTGMNTEAFF. The variable domain in full, with the rest retrieved from reference TRBV7-9 and TRBJ1-1, is DTGVSQNPRHKITKRGQNVTFRCDPISEHNRLYWYRQTLGQGPEFLTYFQNEAQLEKSRLLSDRFSAERPKGSFSTLEIQRTEQGDSAMYLCASSSSTGMNTEAFFGQGTRLTVV.

The rearrangement uses TRBV27 and TRBJ2-7; a weak D match, TRBD1 (6 bases). V was pared by 4 bases and J by 3 bases, with 10 bases between. CDR3 length: 13 amino acids. The germline V gene has CDR1 MNHEY and CDR2 SMNVEV (reference sequence). The CDR3, as DNA: TGTGCCAGCAGTTCAGGGGCCCTCTACGAGCAGTACTTC. It is translated as CASSSGALYEQYF.

The CDR3 loop is CASSGTANTEAFF. The CDR3 DNA is TGTGCCAGTTCCGGGACAGCGAACACTGAAGCTTTCTTT. The genes are TRBV18 and TRBJ1-1, with 7 bases lining up with TRBD1. V trimming: 9 bases; J trimming: 1 base; junction bases outside the gene matches: 5. Per germline, CDR1 KGHSH and CDR2 LQKENI. The CDR3 runs to 13 residues.

The CDR3 bases are TGTGCCAGCAGCGCGGGGGAGATTTACAATGAGCAGTTCTTC. Its translation is CASSAGEIYNEQFF. This chain connects TRBV28 to TRBJ2-1, with 7 positions matching TRBD2. Germline CDR1 MDHEN, CDR2 SYDVKM. The CDR3 contains 14 residues. Losses at the gene ends were 6 bases for V and 4 bases for J; bases not matched to a gene: 6.

CDR3 nucleotides: TGTGCCAGCTCACCCGGGGTATTGGCTGGCTACACCTTC. It encodes CASSPGVLAGYTF. V and J are TRBV18 and TRBJ1-2; D ambiguous. The CDR3 is 13 residues long. From germline, CDR1 is KGHSH and CDR2 LQKENI. Trimming left V 3 bases short and J 7 bases short, with 12 bases between.

The chain employs TRBV28 and TRBJ1-2; the D is unclear. From germline, CDR1 is MDHEN and CDR2 SYDVKM. V was trimmed by 2 bases and J by 8 bases, leaving 9 bases between them. The CDR3 has 12 residues. The CDR3 sequence is CASSLARYGYTF. The DNA of the CDR3 is TGTGCCAGCAGTTTAGCGAGATACGGCTACACCTTC.

In the case of this clone: This sample includes further DNA sequences coding for the same CDR3. The V and J genes are TRBV19 and TRBJ2-7; TRBD2 matches 7 bases. CDR1 and CDR2 (germline): LNHDA, SQIVND (reference sequence). The V segment lost 3 bases and the J segment 2 bases; nucleotides outside the gene matches: 4. The CDR3 has 14 residues. CDR3 DNA sequence: TGTGCCAGTAGTATTAGGGCGGGGGCCTACGAGCAGTACTTC. Translating it yields CASSIRAGAYEQYF. Combining the CDR3 with reference TRBV19 and TRBJ2-7 gives the whole variable domain DGGITQSPKYLFRKEGQNVTLSCEQNLNHDAMYWYRQDPGQGLRLIYYSQIVNDFQKGDIAEGYSVSREKKESFPLTVTSAQKNPTAFYLCASSIRAGAYEQYFGPGTRLTVT.

This CDR3 reads CASSFRGTGELFF. In nucleotides, the CDR3 is TGTGCCAGCAGCTTTAGGGGCACCGGGGAGCTGTTTTTT. This chain uses TRBV5-8 with TRBJ2-2; a possible D gene is TRBD1 (5 bases). From germline, CDR1 is SGHTS and CDR2 YDEGEE. V lost 2 bases and J lost 4, with 6 bases in between. This CDR3 contains 13 residues.

The V gene is TRBV7-6, the J gene TRBJ2-2, with TRBD2 matching over 10 bases. Trimming took 2 bases from V and 7 from J; bases not matched to a gene: 7. This CDR3 has 16 residues. CDR1 and CDR2 (germline): SGHVS, FNYEAQ. CDR3 loop: CASSLSSGRAIGELFF. The DNA for the CDR3 is TGTGCCAGCAGCTTATCGAGCGGGAGGGCCATCGGGGAGCTGTTTTTT.

The chain combines TRBV2 with TRBJ2-2; a possible D gene is TRBD2 (6 bases). V was shortened by 6 bases and J by 0 bases, with 11 bases between the two germline ends. CDR1 and CDR2 (germline): SNHLY, FYNNEI. The CDR3 runs 15 residues. Written as DNA, the CDR3 is TGTGCCAGCAGCCGTGGAGGGGCGAACACCGGGGAGCTGTTTTTT. Amino acids: CASSRGGANTGELFF.

This rearrangement joins TRBV7-9 to TRBJ2-1; 8 bases are shared with TRBD1. Germline lookup yields CDR1 SEHNR and CDR2 FQNEAQ (reference sequence). J lost 7 bases, V lost 6 bases, and 8 bases had no gene match. The CDR3 extends over 14 amino acids. The CDR3 sequence is CASRSWTGINEQFF. The CDR3 nucleotides are TGTGCCAGCAGATCTTGGACAGGGATAAATGAGCAGTTCTTC. The entire variable domain, with the rest obtained from reference TRBV7-9 and TRBJ2-1, is as follows: DTGVSQNPRHKITKRGQNVTFRCDPISEHNRLYWYRQTLGQGPEFLTYFQNEAQLEKSRLLSDRFSAERPKGSFSTLEIQRTEQGDSAMYLCASRSWTGINEQFFGPGTRLTVL.

This chain connects TRBV7-2 to TRBJ1-5, with unresolved D. This CDR3 is built from 14 residues. Germline assignment: CDR1 SGHTA and CDR2 FQGNSA. V lost 2 bases and J lost 0, with 5 bases in between. The CDR3 nucleotides are TGTGCCAGCAGCTTAATGAGTAGCAATCAGCCCCAGCATTTT. Translated: CASSLMSSNQPQHF. The full variable domain, in which reference TRBV7-2 and TRBJ1-5 provide the parts outside the CDR3, is GAGVSQSPSNKVTEKGKDVELRCDPISGHTALYWYRQSLGQGLEFLIYFQGNSAPDKSGLPSDRFSAERTGGSVSTLTIQRTQQEDSAVYLCASSLMSSNQPQHFGDGTRLSIL.

The chain uses TRBV24-1 and TRBJ2-2, with D unclear. V lost 0 bases and J lost 3, with 4 bases in between. The CDR3 sequence is 14 residues long. The V gene's germline CDR1 is KGHDR and CDR2 SFDVKD. The CDR3 coding sequence is TGTGCCACCAGTGATTTGAGCGACACCGGGGAGCTGTTTTTT. Translated: CATSDLSDTGELFF.

The V call is TRBV29-1, the J call TRBJ1-1; the match to TRBD1 covers 11 bases. Germline trimming cut 5 bases from V and 11 bases from J; bases unmatched to any gene: 16. The CDR3 totals 15 residues. CDR1 is SQVTM and CDR2 is ANQGSEA in the germline V gene. The DNA for the CDR3 is TGCAGCGTTCCAGCCCGGGGGACAGGGGGTCCTAGGGCTTTCTTT. It specifies CSVPARGTGGPRAFF.